The subject of this entry is one T cell receptor beta chain. This clone was seen more than once but under ten times. The antigen it binds to is not known. Within one base of it there is no much larger clone, and no base qualities were kept. A single peripheral blood draw of approximately 120 mL on average was collected from each donor into heparinised tubes. Using a panel that included CD45RO, CCR7, CD25, CD127, CD95 and CD27, naive, central memory, regulatory and stem cell-like memory CD4+ T cells were sorted on a BD FACSAria II. A purity above 95% was achieved for all sorted populations. Right away, PBMCs were isolated by Lymphoprep density gradient centrifugation and were stained directly, with no culture step. Samples were stained and sorted in pairs, with one healthy donor and one patient per experiment, so that batch effects were minimized. All of the isolated RNA was reverse transcribed with the High Capacity cDNA Reverse Transcription Kit, so expressed TCRB transcripts were sequenced. Naive, central memory and regulatory T cell samples underwent deep immunoSEQ sequencing, averaging around 3.9 million total reads per sample. Sorted cells were lysed in RLT buffer, and RNA was extracted using DNase-treated RNeasy Micro or Mini kits according to cell number. To prevent cross-contamination, each cell subset was processed individually, whereas patient and healthy donor samples were processed jointly. The immunoSEQ multiplex PCR was used to amplify TCRB sequences from cDNA, yielding 87-bp fragments that span the CDR3 region. The amplicons were sequenced using the Illumina HiSeq platform. From the authors' description of their analysis: PCR bias was corrected computationally using synthetic template baselines, and reads within Hamming distance 2 were collapsed, with unmergeable singletons discarded. Reads were aligned against IMGT to assign V, D and J genes, CDR3 length and insertions or deletions at six rearrangement sites. Within each subset, clonotype counts were normalized to sorted cell number, and only after that were true diversity and Gini coefficients computed with the tcR R package. The overlap coefficient, calculated on TCRB nucleotide sequences, was used to quantify repertoire sharing. TCRdb limited this immuneACCESS table to in-frame rearrangements with V and J called. A share of clones is missing; checked studies link under half to unresolved V genes, and the rest is unexplained. V, J and clone size derive from that table, while D and trimming were established from the DNA sequence. This sample has about 370,000 clones in its table, and over 8.5% of those were observed once. The ten largest clones capture about 0.6% of the sample.

These data originate in a study of beta chain features in type 1 diabetes (dated by TCRdb to 2017 to 2018). Study-level background: No differences in mean age, gender distribution, total cell number or subset yield were found between patients and healthy donors. A total of 100 million to 110 million sorted cells were examined across all samples, and a strong correlation was observed between cell number per subset and RNA yield. Regulatory and stem cell-like memory subsets were obtained from only 8 patients and roughly 8 healthy donors, while naive and central memory subsets were obtained from all 30 or so donors. In the study, TCRB repertoires of sorted circulating CD4+ T cell subsets from recently diagnosed type 1 diabetes patients were compared with those of matched healthy donors. Broader findings and caveats from the paper: Because cDNA was sequenced instead of genomic DNA, activated cells with high expression could be over-represented, although the groups did not differ in activation or CD3 levels. Shorter templates might be favored by PCR, yet because patient and control samples were amplified and corrected together, any such skew would affect both groups equally. Type 1 diabetes patients showed a moderate but significant shortening of TCRB CDR3 length in all four CD4+ subsets. The naive, central memory and regulatory TCRB repertoires appeared to resemble one another more closely among patients than among healthy donors. Because the HLA sub-analyses included only small numbers of individuals, any influence of HLA type on TCRB rearrangement was left unresolved. Fewer insertions and more nucleotide deletions at VDJ recombination sites were observed in patients with type 1 diabetes, implying thymic rearrangement abnormalities.

Sample: central memory CD4+ T cells from blood. This TCR was recovered from a man aged 25-40 years with type 1 diabetes.

The CDR3 protein: CASSQRNQGPDTQYF. The bases are TGCGCCAGCAGCCAAAGGAACCAGGGACCAGATACGCAGTATTTT. The receptor chain draws on TRBV4-3 and TRBJ2-3, with the D gene possibly TRBD1 or TRBD2, each one fitting 5 bases. The CDR3 measures 15 amino acids from cysteine to phenylalanine. Only the CDR3 part of the read is kept: 45 bases, read in frame from the first base. Between the V and J ends, shortened by 2 bases and 4 bases respectively, the junction contains 13 bases. The germline V gene sets CDR1 to LGHNA and CDR2 to YSLEER.